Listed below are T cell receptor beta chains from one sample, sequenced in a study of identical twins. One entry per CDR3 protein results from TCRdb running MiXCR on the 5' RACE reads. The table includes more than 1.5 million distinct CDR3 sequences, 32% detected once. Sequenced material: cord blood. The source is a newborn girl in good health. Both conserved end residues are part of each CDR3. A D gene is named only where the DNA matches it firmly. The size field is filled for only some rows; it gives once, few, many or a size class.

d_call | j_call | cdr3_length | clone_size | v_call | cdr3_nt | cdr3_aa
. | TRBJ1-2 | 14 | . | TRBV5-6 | TGTGCCGGCAGCTTACAGGGACCTAACTATGGCTACACCTTC | CAGSLQGPNYGYTF
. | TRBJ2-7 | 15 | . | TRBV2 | TGTGCCAGCAGTGATACCCAGAGAAGCTCCTACGAGCAGTACTTC | CASSDTQRSSYEQYF
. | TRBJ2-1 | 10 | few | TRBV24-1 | TGTGCCACCAATCTCCCTGAGCAGTTCTTC | CATNLPEQFF
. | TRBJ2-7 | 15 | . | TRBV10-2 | TGCGCCAGCAGTGAGAGGCTCCCCCTCCTCTACGAGCAGTACTTC | CASSERLPLLYEQYF
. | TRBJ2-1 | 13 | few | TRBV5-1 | TGCGCCAGCACGAAACAGGGCTACAATGAGCAGTTCTTC | CASTKQGYNEQFF
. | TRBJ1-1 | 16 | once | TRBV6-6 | TGTGCCAGCAGTTACCTTGGACGGCCTTGGAACACTGAAGCTTTCTTT | CASSYLGRPWNTEAFF
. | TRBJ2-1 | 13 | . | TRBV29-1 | TGCAGCGGTGAGTTAGTGGGAGCTGATGAGCAGTTCTTC | CSGELVGADEQFF
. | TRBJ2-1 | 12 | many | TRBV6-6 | TGTGCCAGCAGTTACACTAGCAATGAGCAGTTCTTC | CASSYTSNEQFF
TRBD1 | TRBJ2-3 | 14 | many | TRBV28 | TGTGCCAGCAGTCCGGACAGGCCGTCCGATACGCAGTATTTT | CASSPDRPSDTQYF
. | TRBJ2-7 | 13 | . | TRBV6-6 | TGTGCCAGCAGTCTCCCATCAGGCGACGAGCAGTACTTC | CASSLPSGDEQYF
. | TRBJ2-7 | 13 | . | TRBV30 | TGTGCCTGGAGTCGTATTCGGGCCTACGAGCAGTACTTC | CAWSRIRAYEQYF
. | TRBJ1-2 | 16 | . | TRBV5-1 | TGCGCCAGCAGCCCCAACCCGGGACATCGGGTCTATGGCTACACCTTC | CASSPNPGHRVYGYTF
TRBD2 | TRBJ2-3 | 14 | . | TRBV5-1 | TGCGCCAGCAGCCGAGGACTAGCTGGGGGGACGCAGTATTTT | CASSRGLAGGTQYF
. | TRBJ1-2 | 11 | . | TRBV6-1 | TGTGCCAGCAGTGAAAGAACCGGCTACACCTTC | CASSERTGYTF
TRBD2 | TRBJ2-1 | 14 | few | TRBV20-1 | TGCAGTGCTACCCTAGGGACGGGGAGGGGTGAGCAGTTCTTC | CSATLGTGRGEQFF
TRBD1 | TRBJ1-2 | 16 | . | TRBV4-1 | TGCGCCAGCAGCCTCTATGACGGGACAGCAAACTATGGCTACACCTTC | CASSLYDGTANYGYTF